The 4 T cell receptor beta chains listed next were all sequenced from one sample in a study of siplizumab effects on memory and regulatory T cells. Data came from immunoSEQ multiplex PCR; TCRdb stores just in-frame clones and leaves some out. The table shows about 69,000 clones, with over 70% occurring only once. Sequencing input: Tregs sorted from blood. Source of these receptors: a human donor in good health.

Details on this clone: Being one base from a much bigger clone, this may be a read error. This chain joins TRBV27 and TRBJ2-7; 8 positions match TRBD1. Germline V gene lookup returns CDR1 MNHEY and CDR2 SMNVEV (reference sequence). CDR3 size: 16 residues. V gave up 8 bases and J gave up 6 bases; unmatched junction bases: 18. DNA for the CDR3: TGTGCCAGCGGAGCACCCACGAGACAGGGGCTGGCCGAGCAGTACTTC. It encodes CASGAPTRQGLAEQYF.

This chain's CDR3 is CASGPSGRAYEQYF. CDR3 in DNA: TGTGCCAGTGGGCCTAGCGGGAGGGCCTACGAGCAGTACTTC. This sequence joins TRBV9 and TRBJ2-7, with 12 bases lining up with TRBD2. J lost 2 bases, V lost 8 bases, and 5 bases had no gene match. Germline V lookup: CDR1 SGDLS, CDR2 YYNGEE. CDR3 size: 14 residues.

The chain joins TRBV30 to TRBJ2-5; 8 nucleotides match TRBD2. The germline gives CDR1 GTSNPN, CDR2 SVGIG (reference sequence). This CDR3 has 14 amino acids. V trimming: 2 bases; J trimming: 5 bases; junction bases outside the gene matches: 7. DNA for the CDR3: TGTGCCTGGAGTTTCCTAGCGGGTGGCGAGACCCAGTACTTC. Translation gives CAWSFLAGGETQYF.

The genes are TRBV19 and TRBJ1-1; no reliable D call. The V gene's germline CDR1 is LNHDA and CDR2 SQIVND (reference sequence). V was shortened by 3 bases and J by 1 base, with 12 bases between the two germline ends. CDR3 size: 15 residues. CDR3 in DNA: TGTGCCAGTAGTATTCTGGGCAGTGCGAACACTGAAGCTTTCTTT. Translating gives CASSILGSANTEAFF.